These 8 T cell receptor beta chains were sequenced from one sample in a study of cytomegalovirus exposure and HLA in healthy donors (dated by TCRdb to about 2017). Preparation of the library involved the immunoSEQ multiplex PCR assay. For the multiplex PCR, a mixture combining 60 forward primers for TCR Vbeta segments and 13 reverse primers for TCR Jbeta segments was used. TCRdb provides this immuneACCESS table in a form limited to in-frame rearrangements. Some clones are lacking; in checked studies, under half of them reflect an unresolved V gene, and why the rest are absent is not known. The sample table holds about 69,000 clones, of which 60% to 85% were seen once. More than 3% of the sample is taken by the ten largest. Input material: PBMCs. These receptor sequences come from a man younger than 35 in good health and CMV-seronegative.

The J gene is TRBJ1-1, the V gene TRBV5-1; 7 nucleotides agree with TRBD1. The germline CDR1 and CDR2 sequences are SGHRS and YFSETQ. CDR3 length: 16 residues. Trimming at V came to 4 bases and at J to 0 bases, leaving 9 bases not matched to a gene. The CDR3 spells CASSPGTDTMNTEAFF. The DNA for the CDR3 is TGCGCCAGCAGCCCTGGGACAGATACGATGAACACTGAAGCTTTCTTT.

This chain joins TRBV7-6 and TRBJ2-5, with 11 positions matching TRBD2. Germline V gene sequence: CDR1 SGHVS, CDR2 FNYEAQ. The CDR3 length is 16 residues. Trimming at V came to 2 bases and at J to 3 bases, leaving 5 bases not matched to a gene. The CDR3 protein is CASSLSSGGPEETQYF. The CDR3 nucleotides read TGTGCCAGCAGCTTATCTAGCGGGGGGCCGGAAGAGACCCAGTACTTC. The whole variable domain, remainder taken from reference TRBV7-6 and TRBJ2-5, is GAGVSQSPRYKVTKRGQDVALRCDPISGHVSLYWYRQALGQGPEFLTYFNYEAQQDKSGLPNDRFSAERPEGSISTLTIQRTEQRDSAMYRCASSLSSGGPEETQYFGPGTRLLVL.

The chain couples TRBV28 to TRBJ2-1; D not certain. V dropped 3 bases and J dropped 6 bases, with 12 bases sitting between them. CDR1 MDHEN and CDR2 SYDVKM come from the germline V gene. The CDR3 extends over 14 amino acids. CDR3 amino acids: CASSFSLVANEQFF. The DNA for the CDR3 is TGTGCCAGCAGTTTTAGTCTAGTGGCCAATGAGCAGTTCTTC.

In its sample, this clone was seen once. The chain recombines TRBV29-1 with TRBJ2-7; 7 bases are a match to TRBD2. In germline, CDR1 is SQVTM, CDR2 ANQGSEA. CDR3 length: 13 residues. The V and J ends lost 7 bases and 4 bases, in that order; junction bases with no gene match: 10. The CDR3 reads CSAGEGRSYEQYF. For the CDR3, the DNA is TGCAGCGCGGGGGAGGGGCGCAGTTACGAGCAGTACTTC.

The V call is TRBV6-4, the J call TRBJ1-6; tentative D call: TRBD1 (5 bases). From germline, CDR1 is MRHNA and CDR2 SNTAGT. With 2 bases removed from V and 4 bases from J, the gap between germline ends came to 9 bases. The CDR3 extends over 15 amino acids. The CDR3 protein is CASSDQPGYNSPLHF. As DNA, the CDR3 is TGTGCCAGCAGTGACCAGCCAGGGTATAATTCACCCCTCCACTTT.

This chain joins TRBV28 and TRBJ1-6; 7 bases match TRBD1. The CDR3 totals 15 residues. The germline CDR1 and CDR2 sequences are MDHEN and SYDVKM. J lost 10 bases, V lost 2 bases, and 8 bases had no gene match. This CDR3 is CASSLVQGVGSPLHF. The CDR3 DNA sequence: TGTGCCAGCAGTTTAGTCCAGGGGGTAGGGTCACCCCTCCACTTT. The full variable domain, its missing parts supplied by reference TRBV28 and TRBJ1-6, is DVKVTQSSRYLVKRTGEKVFLECVQDMDHENMFWYRQDPGLGLRLIYFSYDVKMKEKGDIPEGYSVSREKKERFSLILESASTNQTSMYLCASSLVQGVGSPLHFGNGTRLTVT.

This clone has more than one count but fewer than ten. The sample has other DNA sequences that encode this CDR3 too. V and J are TRBV19 and TRBJ2-7; unclear D gene. CDR1 is LNHDA, CDR2 SQIVND, per germline (reference sequence). V lost 4 bases and J lost 4, with 5 bases in between. This CDR3 has 11 residues. Written as DNA, the CDR3 is TGTGCCAGTAGTACCGGGTACGAGCAGTACTTC. Translated, it gives CASSTGYEQYF.

This chain joins TRBV4-1 and TRBJ2-5; 10 positions match TRBD2. The last part of the DNA fits TRBJ2-7 better; the J call may be wrong. Looked up from germline, CDR1 is MGHRA and CDR2 is YSYEKL. The CDR3 sequence is 15 residues long. CDR3 bases: TGCGCCAGCAGCGCGCTAGCGGGAGAAACCTACGAGCAGTACTTC. Its protein product is CASSALAGETYEQYF.